Listed here are 28 T cell receptor beta chains from one sample, sequenced in a study of early T cells in non-severe SARS-CoV-2 infection. In TCRdb, the 5' RACE reads were re-called with MiXCR into one record per CDR3 protein. This sample carries 75,000 to 100,000 distinct CDR3 sequences, 13% to 15% of them seen once, and the ten largest clones take roughly 6.4%. What was sequenced was whole blood. The source is an adult who was a healthcare worker with PCR-confirmed SARS-CoV-2 infection or an uninfected control (not recorded which).

This rearrangement joins TRBV11-2 to TRBJ2-1; weak D call: TRBD1 (5 bases). V was pared by 5 bases and J by 7 bases, with 18 bases between. The germline V gene encodes CDR1 SGHAT and CDR2 FQNNGV. The CDR3 covers 15 residues. CDR3 protein: CASSPKGHRLNEQFF. CDR3 DNA sequence: TGTGCCAGCAGCCCTAAAGGACATAGGTTGAATGAGCAGTTCTTC.

This clonotype was detected only a few times. The chain couples TRBV4-2 to TRBJ1-1; weak D call: TRBD1 (5 bases). The CDR3 runs to 15 residues. V was shortened by 1 base and J by 8 bases, with 17 bases between the two germline ends. CDR1 and CDR2 from the germline V gene are LGHNA and YNFKEQ. This CDR3 is CASSQGTSLRGEAFF. The CDR3 DNA sequence: TGTGCCAGCAGCCAAGGGACATCCCTCAGAGGCGAAGCTTTCTTT.

The rearrangement links TRBV11-2 to TRBJ1-1; D is uncertain. This CDR3 spans 13 amino acids. Trimming removed 1 base at V and 10 bases at J, with 13 bases between. The germline V gene has CDR1 SGHAT and CDR2 FQNNGV. The CDR3 loop is CASSLGEEFGAFF. DNA of the CDR3: TGTGCCAGCAGCTTAGGGGAGGAGTTCGGAGCTTTCTTT.

Comment on this clonotype: A much larger clonotype is one base distant, so this may be a read error. V and J are TRBV5-6 and TRBJ2-7, with D uncertain. CDR3 length equals 13 residues. The V gene's germline CDR1 is SGHDT and CDR2 YYEEEE. CDR3 coding DNA: TGTGCCATCAGCTTTGACGGAGACTACGAGCAGTACTTC. Translation: CAISFDGDYEQYF.

This chain connects TRBV3-1 to TRBJ2-1, with TRBD2 matching over 15 bases. The CDR3 totals 22 residues. Unmatched junction bases numbered 15, after V lost 3 bases and J lost 0 bases. Germline V gene sequence: CDR1 LGHDT, CDR2 YNNKEL (reference sequence). The CDR3, as DNA: TGTGCCAGCAGCCATGTAATCGGACTAGCGGGAGGGCCAAAGAGCTCCTACAATGAGCAGTTCTTC. Protein sequence: CASSHVIGLAGGPKSSYNEQFF.

This clonotype was seen ten or more times. The chain is built from TRBV19 and TRBJ2-1; D gene ambiguous. Germline V gene lookup returns CDR1 LNHDA and CDR2 SQIVND (reference sequence). CDR3 size: 13 residues. Trimming removed 4 bases at V and 3 bases at J, with 7 bases between. The CDR3 DNA reads TGTGCCAGTAGTACTGACAACTACAATGAGCAGTTCTTC. The encoded protein is CASSTDNYNEQFF.

This clonotype was recorded many times. The rearrangement uses TRBV14 and TRBJ2-2; D uncertain. V was shortened by 3 bases and J by 0 bases, with 17 bases between the two germline ends. CDR3 length equals 18 residues. The germline gives CDR1 SGHDN, CDR2 FVKESK. Here the CDR3 reads CASSQPPPPAANTGELFF. The CDR3 DNA follows: TGTGCCAGCAGCCAGCCCCCACCCCCGGCTGCGAACACCGGGGAGCTGTTTTTT.

This clonotype was picked up a small number of times. CDR3 DNA sequence: TGCAGTGCTCAAGAGGGCCCATCAGATACGCAGTATTTT. This codes for CSAQEGPSDTQYF. The rearrangement joins TRBV20-1 to TRBJ2-3; tentatively, D is TRBD2 (5 bases). The CDR3 is 13 residues long. The V gene's germline CDR1 is DFQATT and CDR2 SNEGSKA (reference sequence). V lost 5 bases and J lost 4, with 13 bases in between.

Turning to this clonotype: At one of its ends the junction is not consistent with the germline gene, which may arise from a read error. J is TRBJ2-1 and V is TRBV7-9, with 11 nucleotides matching TRBD2. The CDR3 covers 16 residues. Germline V lookup: CDR1 SEHNR, CDR2 FQNEAQ (reference sequence). CDR3 residues: CVSSPMTSGVYNEQFF. The CDR3 nucleotides read TGTGTCAGCAGCCCGATGACTAGCGGGGTCTACAATGAGCAGTTCTTC.

The CDR3 DNA sequence: TGTGCCAGCAGCCGTTCGGGTCTCCTTTACAATGAGCAGTTCTTC. It specifies CASSRSGLLYNEQFF. The chain links TRBV11-1 to TRBJ2-1; D call uncertain. V was trimmed by 5 bases and J by 4 bases, leaving 15 bases between them. Germline CDR1 and CDR2: SGHAT and FQDESV (reference sequence). CDR3 size: 15 residues.

Many counts were recorded for this clonotype. The chain employs TRBV18 and TRBJ1-2, with TRBD1 matching 8 bases. This CDR3 is built from 14 residues. V lost 3 bases and J lost 4; bases outside the gene matches: 4. The germline V gene has CDR1 KGHSH and CDR2 LQKENI. The CDR3 here is CASSPSGTGYGYTF. CDR3 DNA: TGTGCCAGCTCACCTTCCGGGACAGGCTATGGCTACACCTTC.

The rearrangement joins TRBV2 to TRBJ2-2; a weak D match, TRBD1 (5 bases). With 7 bases removed from V and 0 bases from J, the gap between germline ends came to 6 bases. Germline V lookup: CDR1 SNHLY, CDR2 FYNNEI. The CDR3 covers 13 residues. CDR3 sequence reads: CASKTANTGELFF. For the CDR3, the DNA is TGTGCCAGCAAGACAGCGAACACCGGGGAGCTGTTTTTT.

CDR3 loop: CASSQRAGGGEQFF. Written as DNA, the CDR3 is TGTGCCAGCAGCCAAAGGGCGGGAGGAGGTGAGCAGTTCTTC. The chain combines TRBV3-1 with TRBJ2-1, with TRBD2 matching 8 bases. The CDR3 is 14 residues long. With V trimmed by 2 bases and J by 9 bases, 6 bases remained unmatched. CDR1 LGHDT and CDR2 YNNKEL come from the germline V gene (reference sequence).

This clonotype was counted between two and nine times. This rearrangement joins TRBV29-1 to TRBJ1-2; possibly TRBD1 for D (6 bases). Trimming removed 4 bases at V and 8 bases at J, with 11 bases between. This CDR3 contains 11 residues. Germline assignment: CDR1 SQVTM and CDR2 ANQGSEA. The CDR3 region is CSVGWGQGYTF. CDR3 DNA: TGCAGCGTTGGCTGGGGGCAGGGCTACACCTTC.

This chain joins TRBV29-1 and TRBJ2-5; D is unclear. This CDR3 is 15 amino acids long. Deletions cut 7 bases from V and 1 base from J, with 19 bases between. The germline gives CDR1 SQVTM, CDR2 ANQGSEA. The CDR3 protein is CSAGRQSRAQETQYF. The CDR3 DNA is TGCAGCGCCGGTCGTCAGTCAAGGGCCCAAGAGACCCAGTACTTC.

This chain links TRBV15 with TRBJ1-2; 9 nucleotides match TRBD1. CDR1 LNHNV and CDR2 YYDKDF come from the germline V gene (reference sequence). V shed 5 bases and J 9 bases; nucleotides not matched to a gene: 10. This CDR3 has 14 amino acids. CDR3 bases: TGTGCCACCAGCCCCCGCCGGACAGGGGTTAGCTACACCTTC. Its translation is CATSPRRTGVSYTF.

This clonotype was found a few times. The chain couples TRBV7-8 to TRBJ2-1; 9 nucleotides line up with TRBD2. The CDR3 extends over 16 amino acids. CDR1 SGHVS and CDR2 FQNEAQ come from the germline V gene. The junction had 9 bases not matched to a gene; V was cut back by 5 bases and J by 4 bases. The CDR3 nucleotides read TGTGCCAGCAGCCCAACCGGTAGCGGGAGTTACAATGAGCAGTTCTTC. Amino acid sequence: CASSPTGSGSYNEQFF. The full variable domain, rest sourced from reference TRBV7-8 and TRBJ2-1, is GAGVSQSPRYKVAKRGQDVALRCDPISGHVSLFWYQQALGQGPEFLTYFQNEAQLDKSGLPSDRFFAERPEGSVSTLKIQRTQQEDSAVYLCASSPTGSGSYNEQFFGPGTRLTVL.

The V call is TRBV6-5, the J call TRBJ1-1; 9 bases are shared with TRBD1. Germline CDR1 reads MNHEY; CDR2 reads SVGAGI. V lost 6 bases, J lost 11 bases, and 7 bases stayed unmatched. The CDR3 extends over 12 amino acids. The CDR3 region has the DNA TGTGCCAGCAGGAGCGGGACAGGGCGGGCTTTCTTT. Protein sequence: CASRSGTGRAFF.

There are a few counts of this clonotype. This chain links TRBV27 with TRBJ2-1; 9 bases line up with TRBD1. The CDR3 runs 14 residues. The germline V gene has CDR1 MNHEY and CDR2 SMNVEV (reference sequence). Losses at the gene ends were 8 bases for V and 6 bases for J; bases not matched to a gene: 8. The CDR3 spells CASFLRGQGNEQFF. In nucleotides, the CDR3 is TGTGCCAGCTTTTTGAGGGGACAGGGCAATGAGCAGTTCTTC.

The V and J genes are TRBV18 and TRBJ1-6, with TRBD1 matching 10 bases. J was trimmed by 6 bases and V by 8 bases; bases with no gene match: 7. CDR3 size: 15 residues. Germline V gene data show CDR1 as KGHSH and CDR2 as LQKENI. CDR3 in DNA: TGTGCCAGCGGGACAGGGGCGAATTTTAATTCACCCCTCCACTTT. Translating gives CASGTGANFNSPLHF.

This clonotype showed up just a few times. The chain has TRBV7-2 and TRBJ2-1, with 9 nucleotides matching TRBD2. The CDR3 spans 17 residues. Germline V gene lookup returns CDR1 SGHTA and CDR2 FQGNSA. J lost 7 bases, V lost 5 bases, and 15 bases had no gene match. Written as DNA, the CDR3 is TGTGCCAGCAGCGTCCGACGAGGCGGGAGGGGTTGGAATGAGCAGTTCTTC. This gives the protein CASSVRRGGRGWNEQFF.

This clonotype has just a few counts. This chain connects TRBV7-6 to TRBJ1-2; the D is unclear. The germline V and J ends were trimmed by 1 base and 0 bases, with 9 bases remaining between them. This CDR3 has 15 residues. Germline-derived CDR1 and CDR2 are SGHVS and FNYEAQ. This chain's CDR3 is CASSLGTEANYGYTF. In DNA, the CDR3 is TGTGCCAGCAGCTTAGGGACTGAAGCTAACTATGGCTACACCTTC.

This clonotype was seen a few times. The V call is TRBV4-1, the J call TRBJ2-5; D is possibly TRBD2 (5 bases). With 3 bases removed from V and 2 bases from J, the gap between germline ends came to 16 bases. Germline assignment: CDR1 MGHRA and CDR2 YSYEKL. The CDR3 sequence is 16 residues long. The CDR3 bases are TGCGCCAGCAGCCACCCACCGAGGGCGGAGCAAGAGACCCAGTACTTC. Translated: CASSHPPRAEQETQYF.

Worth noting for this clonotype: This may be a read error: a much more frequent sequence differs by one nucleotide. Since the CDR3 does not end with the conserved phenylalanine or tryptophan, this likely comes from a read error. The gene calls are TRBV6-5 and TRBJ2-5; perhaps TRBD1 as D (5 bases). The CDR3 contains 14 residues. V was clipped by 6 bases and J by 3 bases, with 14 bases between them. Germline lookup yields CDR1 MNHEY and CDR2 SVGAGI. The CDR3 reads CASRRLGAEETQYS. DNA of the CDR3: TGTGCCAGCAGACGATTAGGGGCAGAAGAGACCCAGTACTCC.

This clonotype came up many times. The V and J genes are TRBV12-3 or TRBV12-4 and TRBJ1-6, with D perhaps TRBD1 (5 bases). Trimming cost V 6 bases and J 5 bases, with 17 bases left between them. The length of the CDR3 is 16 residues. In DNA, the CDR3 is TGTGCCAGCAGAACTTCAGGGACTCGGGATAATTCACCCCTCCACTTT. Its protein product is CASRTSGTRDNSPLHF.

At least ten counts were recorded for this clonotype. The V gene is TRBV4-1, the J gene TRBJ1-6; D gene ambiguous. The germline CDR1 and CDR2 sequences are MGHRA and YSYEKL. The CDR3 has 15 amino acids. Trimming removed 4 bases at V and 8 bases at J, with 15 bases between. DNA for the CDR3: TGCGCCAGCAGCCCCGGACCCAGAGCGGATTCACCCCTCCACTTT. It is translated as CASSPGPRADSPLHF.

The chain links TRBV12-5 to TRBJ2-1, with D maybe TRBD1 (6 bases). Germline V gives CDR1 LGHNT, CDR2 FRNRAP. V gave up 7 bases and J gave up 8 bases, with 18 bases separating them. The CDR3 is 14 amino acids. Written as DNA, the CDR3 is TGTGCTAGTGCGACCCTGGGGGCGCTCGATGAGCAGTTCTTC. Amino acids: CASATLGALDEQFF.

CDR3 sequence (DNA): TGTGCCAGCAGTAACCCCACAGGGGGCGGCGGCACTGAAGCTTTCTTT. Translated: CASSNPTGGGGTEAFF. This rearrangement joins TRBV6-5 to TRBJ1-1; 9 bases agree with TRBD1. CDR1 and CDR2 from the germline V gene are MNHEY and SVGAGI. The CDR3 is made up of 16 amino acids. V was pared by 5 bases and J by 4 bases, with 11 bases of the junction left unmatched.